This T cell receptor (beta chain) was sequenced for a study of T cell changes during pregnancy in multiple sclerosis. Profiled with immunoSEQ multiplex PCR; TCRdb holds only in-frame clones, not every one. Of some 37,000 clones listed, over 90% were seen once; the top ten hold under 0.4%. This receptor was identified in a female donor in good health, enrolled as a control in a pregnancy study. This material consisted of CD4+ T cells from peripheral blood mononuclear cells, taken after pregnancy.

The CDR3 here is CASRKAGADNEQFF. CDR3 DNA sequence: TGTGCCAGCAGGAAGGCAGGGGCCGACAATGAGCAGTTCTTC. The gene calls are TRBV28 and TRBJ2-1, with D possibly being TRBD1 (6 bases). Germline values: CDR1 MDHEN, CDR2 SYDVKM. Trimming removed 6 bases at V and 5 bases at J, with 14 bases between. The CDR3 has 14 residues.